The T cell receptor (beta chain) under discussion was sequenced for a study of T cells in localized non-small cell lung cancer. Profiled with immunoSEQ multiplex PCR; TCRdb holds only in-frame clones, not every one. Here the sample spans fewer than 75,000 clones, roughly 80% being singletons. V was clipped by 1 base and J by 2 bases; unmatched bases: 3. The V gene's germline CDR1 is SEHNR and CDR2 FQNEAQ (reference sequence). The CDR3 loop spans 15 amino acids. A few counts support this clone. The input for sequencing was peripheral blood, taken before any cancer treatment. The clonotype comes from a female donor over 55 with stage I lung adenocarcinoma. The V gene is TRBV7-9, the J gene TRBJ2-7, with 9 nucleotides matching TRBD2. The CDR3 protein is CASSLVAGGPYEQYF. DNA for the CDR3: TGTGCCAGCAGCTTAGTTGCGGGAGGGCCCTACGAGCAGTACTTC.